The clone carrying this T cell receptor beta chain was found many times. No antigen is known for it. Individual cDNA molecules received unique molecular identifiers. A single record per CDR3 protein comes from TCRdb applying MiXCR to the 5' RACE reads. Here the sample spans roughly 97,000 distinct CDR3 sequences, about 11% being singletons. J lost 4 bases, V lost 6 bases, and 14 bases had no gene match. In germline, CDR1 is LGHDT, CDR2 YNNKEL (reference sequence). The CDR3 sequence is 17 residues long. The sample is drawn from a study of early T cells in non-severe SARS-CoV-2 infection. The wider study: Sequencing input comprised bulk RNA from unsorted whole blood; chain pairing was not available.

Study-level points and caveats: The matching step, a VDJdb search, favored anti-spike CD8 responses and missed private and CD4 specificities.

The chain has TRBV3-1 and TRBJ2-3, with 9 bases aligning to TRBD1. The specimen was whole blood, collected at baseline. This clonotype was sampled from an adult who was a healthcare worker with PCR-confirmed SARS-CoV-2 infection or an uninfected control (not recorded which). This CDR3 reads CASSDYPGQGGADTQYF. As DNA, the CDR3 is TGTGCCAGCAGTGATTACCCGGGACAGGGTGGAGCAGATACGCAGTATTTT.